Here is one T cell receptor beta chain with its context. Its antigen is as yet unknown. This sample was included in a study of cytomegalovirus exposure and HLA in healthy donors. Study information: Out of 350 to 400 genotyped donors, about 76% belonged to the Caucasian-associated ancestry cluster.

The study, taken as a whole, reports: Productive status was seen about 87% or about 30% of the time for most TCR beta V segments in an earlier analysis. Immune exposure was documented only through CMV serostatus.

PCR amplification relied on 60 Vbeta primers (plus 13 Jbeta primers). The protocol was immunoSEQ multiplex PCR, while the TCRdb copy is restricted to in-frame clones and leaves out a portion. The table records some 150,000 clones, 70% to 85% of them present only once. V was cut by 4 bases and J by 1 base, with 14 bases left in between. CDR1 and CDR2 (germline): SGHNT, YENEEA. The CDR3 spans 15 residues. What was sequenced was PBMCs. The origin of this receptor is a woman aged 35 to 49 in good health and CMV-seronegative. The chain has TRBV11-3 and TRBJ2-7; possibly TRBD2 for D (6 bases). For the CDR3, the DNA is TGTGCCAGCAGCTCGCTAGCGATTTCATCCTACGAGCAGTACTTC. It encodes CASSSLAISSYEQYF.